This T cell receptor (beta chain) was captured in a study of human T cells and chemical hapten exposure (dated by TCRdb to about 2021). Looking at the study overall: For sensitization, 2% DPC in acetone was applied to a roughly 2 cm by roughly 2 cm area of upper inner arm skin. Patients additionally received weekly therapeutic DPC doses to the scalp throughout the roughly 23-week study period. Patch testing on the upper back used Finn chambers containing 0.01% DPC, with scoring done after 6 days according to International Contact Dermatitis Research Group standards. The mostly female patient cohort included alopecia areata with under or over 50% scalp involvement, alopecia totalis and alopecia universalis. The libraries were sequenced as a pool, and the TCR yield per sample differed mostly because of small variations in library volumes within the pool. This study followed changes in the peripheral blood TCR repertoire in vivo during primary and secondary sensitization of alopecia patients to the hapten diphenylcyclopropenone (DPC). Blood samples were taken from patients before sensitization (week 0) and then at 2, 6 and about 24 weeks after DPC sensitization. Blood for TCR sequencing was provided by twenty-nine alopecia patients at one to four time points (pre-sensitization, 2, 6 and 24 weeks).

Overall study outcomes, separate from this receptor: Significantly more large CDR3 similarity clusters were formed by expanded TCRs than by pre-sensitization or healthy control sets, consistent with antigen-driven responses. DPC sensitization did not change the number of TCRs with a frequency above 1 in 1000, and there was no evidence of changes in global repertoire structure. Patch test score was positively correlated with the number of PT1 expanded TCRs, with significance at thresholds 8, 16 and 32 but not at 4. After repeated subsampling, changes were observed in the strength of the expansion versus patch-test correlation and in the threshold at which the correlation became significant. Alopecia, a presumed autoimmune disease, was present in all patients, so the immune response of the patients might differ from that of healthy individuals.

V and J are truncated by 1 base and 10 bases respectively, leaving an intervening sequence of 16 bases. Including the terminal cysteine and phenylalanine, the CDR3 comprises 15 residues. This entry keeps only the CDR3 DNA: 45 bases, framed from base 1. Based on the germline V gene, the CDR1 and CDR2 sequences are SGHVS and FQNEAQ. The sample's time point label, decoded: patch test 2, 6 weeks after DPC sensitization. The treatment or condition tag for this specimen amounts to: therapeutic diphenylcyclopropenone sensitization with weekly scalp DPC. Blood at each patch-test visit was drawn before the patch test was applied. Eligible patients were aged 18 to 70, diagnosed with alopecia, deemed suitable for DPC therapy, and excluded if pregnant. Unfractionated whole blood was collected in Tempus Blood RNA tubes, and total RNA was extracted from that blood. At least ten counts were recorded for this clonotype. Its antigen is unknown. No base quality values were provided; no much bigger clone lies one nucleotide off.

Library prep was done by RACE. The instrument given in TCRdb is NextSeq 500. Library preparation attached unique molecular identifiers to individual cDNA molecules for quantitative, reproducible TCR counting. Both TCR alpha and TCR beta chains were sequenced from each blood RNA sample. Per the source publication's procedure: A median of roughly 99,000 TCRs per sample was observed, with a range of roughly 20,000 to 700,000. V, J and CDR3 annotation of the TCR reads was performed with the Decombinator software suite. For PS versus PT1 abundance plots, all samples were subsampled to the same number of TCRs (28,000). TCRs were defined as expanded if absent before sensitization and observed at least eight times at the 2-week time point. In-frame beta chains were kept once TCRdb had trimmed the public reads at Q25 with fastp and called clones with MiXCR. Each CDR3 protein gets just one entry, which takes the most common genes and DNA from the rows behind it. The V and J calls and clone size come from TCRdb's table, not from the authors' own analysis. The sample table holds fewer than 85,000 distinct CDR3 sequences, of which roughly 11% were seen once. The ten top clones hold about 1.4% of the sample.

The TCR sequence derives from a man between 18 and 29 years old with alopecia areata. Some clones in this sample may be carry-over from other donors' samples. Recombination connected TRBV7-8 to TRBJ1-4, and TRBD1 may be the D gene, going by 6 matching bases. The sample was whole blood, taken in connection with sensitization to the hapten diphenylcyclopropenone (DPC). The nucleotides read TGTGCCAGCAGCTTAGGGGAGTCGCGACAGGCAAAACTGTTTTTT. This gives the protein CASSLGESRQAKLFF. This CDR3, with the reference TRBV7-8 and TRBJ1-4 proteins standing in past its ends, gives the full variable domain GAGVSQSPRYKVAKRGQDVALRCDPISGHVSLFWYQQALGQGPEFLTYFQNEAQLDKSGLPSDRFFAERPEGSVSTLKIQRTQQEDSAVYLCASSLGESRQAKLFFGSGTQLSVL.